These 5 T cell receptor beta chains were sequenced from one sample in a study of T-cell reconstitution after alpha-beta-depleted transplantation in children. Library preparation (for TCRbeta) was performed with unique molecular identifiers. TCRdb independently ran MiXCR on the PCR reads; one entry per CDR3 protein. There are 140,000 or so distinct CDR3 sequences in the sample; about 9% occur only once, and around a sixth lies in the top ten. The sequencing here drew on PBMCs, mostly from graft donor cells, taken 180 days after TCRalphabeta/CD19-depleted stem cell transplant. These receptors were collected from a female patient aged 2 to 10 who had a stem cell transplant for congenital amegakaryocytic thrombocytopenia, so the T cells may come from the graft donor.

This clonotype was seen ten or more times. The chain employs TRBV20-1 and TRBJ2-1; D uncertain. The V end lost 3 bases, the J end lost 1 base, and 4 bases lay between the germline ends. Germline V lookup: CDR1 DFQATT, CDR2 SNEGSKA (reference sequence). The CDR3 has 12 residues. The CDR3 DNA is TGCAGTGCTAGGAAATCCTACAATGAGCAGTTCTTC. This encodes CSARKSYNEQFF.

This clonotype has ten or more counts. The chain carries TRBV7-2 and TRBJ1-6, with TRBD1 matching over 8 bases. The germline gives CDR1 SGHTA, CDR2 FQGNSA. The CDR3 contains 16 residues. V lost 5 bases and J lost 7; bases outside the gene matches: 10. This CDR3 reads CASSPRGRTLNSPLHF. The CDR3 region has the DNA TGTGCCAGCAGCCCCAGGGGGCGGACGCTCAATTCACCCCTCCACTTT.

The chain links TRBV20-1 to TRBJ2-7; no reliable D call. The CDR3 runs 10 residues. In germline, CDR1 is DFQATT, CDR2 SNEGSKA (reference sequence). The V and J ends lost 6 bases and 7 bases respectively, with 10 bases between them. The DNA for the CDR3 is TGCAGTGCAACGACAAGGGAGCAGTACTTC. This codes for CSATTREQYF.

The sample holds many counts of this clonotype. The gene calls are TRBV27 and TRBJ2-1; D gene uncertain. Germline V gene lookup returns CDR1 MNHEY and CDR2 SMNVEV (reference sequence). V shed 4 bases and J shed 6 bases, with 10 bases lying between them. This CDR3 spans 13 amino acids. CDR3 protein: CASSSTYINEQFF. The CDR3 DNA follows: TGTGCCAGCAGTTCAACCTACATCAATGAGCAGTTCTTC.

This rearrangement joins TRBV15 to TRBJ2-1; D remains unclear. CDR1 is LNHNV, CDR2 YYDKDF, per germline (reference sequence). The CDR3 length is 14 residues. V shed 0 bases and J shed 8 bases, with 11 bases lying between them. The CDR3 sequence is CATSRDRTAHEQFF. The CDR3 DNA sequence: TGTGCCACCAGCAGAGATCGGACGGCCCATGAGCAGTTCTTC. Combining the CDR3 with reference TRBV15 and TRBJ2-1 gives the whole variable domain DAMVIQNPRYQVTQFGKPVTLSCSQTLNHNVMYWYQQKSSQAPKLLFHYYDKDFNNEADTPDNFQSRRPNTSFCFLDIRSPGLGDTAMYLCATSRDRTAHEQFFGPGTRLTVL.